The following is a T cell receptor beta chain sequence with its context. Original processing notes: Estimates of nucleated cell counts were drawn from the amplification of reference gene primers. TCRdb's copy holds only in-frame clones and misses some; the assay was immunoSEQ multiplex PCR. The V and J calls and clone size are taken from that table; D and trimming were inferred from the DNA. The data show some 290,000 clones, with around 86% seen just once and around 3.2% held by the top ten. These data come from a study of blood T cell repertoires in COVID-19. Study-level information: There were acute and convalescent COVID-19 samples, and they came from the United States, Italy and Spain. PBMCs, B-cell-depleted T cells, or T cells provided the cDNA or gDNA that made up the material.

The V and J ends lost 9 bases and 7 bases, in that order; junction bases with no gene match: 8. CDR3 length: 13 amino acids. Germline lookup yields CDR1 KGHDR and CDR2 SFDVKD. The rearrangement links TRBV24-1 to TRBJ1-2, with 9 bases lining up with TRBD1. The TCR originated in a woman in her fifties or sixties with active or convalescent COVID-19. The specimen was peripheral blood. CDR3 protein: CATQDQDRGGYTF. CDR3 sequence (DNA): TGTGCCACCCAGGACCAGGACAGGGGTGGCTACACCTTC.